This passage covers 2 T cell receptor beta chains from one sample sequenced in a study of T cells in Graves' hyperthyroidism and ophthalmopathy. It was RNA transcripts that yielded the amplified TCR beta CDR3 regions. HTBI primers were the set used in a first-round RT-PCR of the TCR CDR3. TCRdb called the multiplex PCR reads again in MiXCR, with one record for every CDR3 protein. The data hold 250,000 to 350,000 distinct CDR3 sequences, with roughly 15% observed a single time. Sequences were obtained from blood. The receptors stem from a young man with Graves' hyperthyroidism.

The rearrangement joins TRBV11-2 to TRBJ1-2, with TRBD1 identical over 9 bases. The V gene's germline CDR1 is SGHAT and CDR2 FQNNGV. This CDR3 spans 14 amino acids. Trimming at V came to 5 bases and at J to 4 bases, leaving 5 bases not matched to a gene. The DNA for the CDR3 is TGTGCCAGCAGCCAGGACAGGGGTCCCTATGGCTACACCTTC. Translating it yields CASSQDRGPYGYTF.

This clonotype was picked up many times. The CDR3 sequence: CSVEMGSLYEQYF. The CDR3 DNA is TGCAGCGTTGAAATGGGCAGCCTATACGAGCAGTACTTC. The chain has TRBV29-1 and TRBJ2-7; D gene uncertain. This CDR3 contains 13 residues. Germline V gene sequence: CDR1 SQVTM, CDR2 ANQGSEA. V was cut by 2 bases and J by 4 bases, with 12 bases left in between.